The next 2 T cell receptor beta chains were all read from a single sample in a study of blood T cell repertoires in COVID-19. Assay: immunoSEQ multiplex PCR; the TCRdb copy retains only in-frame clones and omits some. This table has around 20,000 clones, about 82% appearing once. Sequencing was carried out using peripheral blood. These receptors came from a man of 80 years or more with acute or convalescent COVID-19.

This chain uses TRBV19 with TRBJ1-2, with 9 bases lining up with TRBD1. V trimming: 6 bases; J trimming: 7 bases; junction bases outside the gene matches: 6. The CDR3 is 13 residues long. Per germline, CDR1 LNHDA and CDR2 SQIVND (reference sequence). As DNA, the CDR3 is TGTGCCAGTAGCGCCGGGACAGGGCTTGGCTACACCTTC. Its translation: CASSAGTGLGYTF. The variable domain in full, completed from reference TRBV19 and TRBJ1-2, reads DGGITQSPKYLFRKEGQNVTLSCEQNLNHDAMYWYRQDPGQGLRLIYYSQIVNDFQKGDIAEGYSVSREKKESFPLTVTSAQKNPTAFYLCASSAGTGLGYTFGSGTRLTVV.

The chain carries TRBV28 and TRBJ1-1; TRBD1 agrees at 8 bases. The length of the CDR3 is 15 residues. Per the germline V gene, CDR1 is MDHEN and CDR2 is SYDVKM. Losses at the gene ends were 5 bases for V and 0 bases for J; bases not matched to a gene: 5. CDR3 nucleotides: TGTGCCAGCAGTCGGTCGACAGGGGTGAACACTGAAGCTTTCTTT. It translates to CASSRSTGVNTEAFF.